Below are 8 T cell receptor beta chains sequenced from a single sample in a study of CD8+ T cells in alopecia areata. RNA was extracted and reverse transcribed into cDNA as the sequencing template. Here immunoSEQ multiplex PCR was the method, and the copy in TCRdb shows in-frame clones only, minus some. The sample yields about 180,000 clones, 51% seen once. Treatment of the sample: oral pan-JAK inhibitor, 5-10 mg twice daily. The sequenced sample was CD8+ T cells sorted from blood, obtained around week 54, from a patient treated with tofacitinib. The receptor set was obtained from a human donor with alopecia areata.

This CDR3 reads CASSPGQGPSYEQYF. DNA for the CDR3: TGTGCCAGCAGCCCTGGTCAGGGGCCTTCCTACGAGCAGTACTTC. The rearrangement joins TRBV7-9 to TRBJ2-7; tentative D call: TRBD1 (6 bases). Germline CDR1 and CDR2: SEHNR and FQNEAQ (reference sequence). Trimming took off 5 bases at V and 1 base at J, with 15 bases between the two ends. The CDR3 contains 15 residues.

This clone was detected a few times. The chain has TRBV29-1 and TRBJ2-6; the D is unclear. This CDR3 is built from 15 residues. The V end was cut by 3 bases, the J end by 1 base, with 10 bases between. Germline V CDR1 and CDR2: SQVTM, ANQGSEA. This CDR3 is CSVEPLGSGANVLTF. CDR3 nucleotide sequence: TGCAGCGTTGAGCCCCTGGGGTCTGGGGCCAACGTCCTGACTTTC. The full variable domain, with the rest looked up from reference TRBV29-1 and TRBJ2-6, is SAVISQKPSRDICQRGTSLTIQCQVDSQVTMMFWYRQQPGQSLTLIATANQGSEATYESGFVIDKFPISRPNLTFSTLTVSNMSPEDSSIYLCSVEPLGSGANVLTFGAGSRLTVL.

This clone came up a few times. This sequence joins TRBV6-4 and TRBJ2-7, with 8 bases fitting TRBD1. The CDR3 runs to 14 residues. The V segment lost 2 bases and the J segment 0 bases; nucleotides outside the gene matches: 0. The germline CDR1 and CDR2 sequences are MRHNA and SNTAGT. In nucleotides, the CDR3 is TGTGCCAGCAGTGACACAGGGGGCTCCTACGAGCAGTACTTC. Amino acids: CASSDTGGSYEQYF.

The rearrangement joins TRBV23-1 to TRBJ2-3; TRBD2 matches 9 bases. TRBV23-1 is an open reading frame, and its role is uncertain. V lost 8 bases and J lost 0; bases outside the gene matches: 3. The length of the CDR3 is 14 residues. CDR3 region: CASRSGRSTDTQYF. CDR3 in DNA: TGCGCCAGCCGGAGCGGGAGGAGCACAGATACGCAGTATTTT.

The V gene is TRBV5-1, the J gene TRBJ2-7; D call uncertain. Per germline, CDR1 SGHRS and CDR2 YFSETQ. Trimming stripped 0 bases from V and 6 bases from J, with 10 bases between. This CDR3 comprises 13 residues. DNA of the CDR3: TGCGCCAGCAGCTTGGTGGCCGGGTTCGAGCAGTACTTC. Amino acids: CASSLVAGFEQYF.

A single count supports this clone. The rearrangement links TRBV7-6 to TRBJ2-5, with D perhaps assigned TRBD1 or TRBD2 (5 bases each). Between the trimmed V and J ends, which lost 0 bases and 5 bases, there was a span of 16 bases. Germline CDR1 and CDR2: SGHVS and FNYEAQ. The CDR3 has 16 residues. The CDR3 DNA reads TGTGCCAGCAGCTTAGCAGGAGTCGGGGCGTTGGAGACCCAGTACTTC. Its protein is CASSLAGVGALETQYF.

V usage is TRBV7-8 and J usage is TRBJ2-5; 11 nucleotides agree with TRBD2. Germline V lookup: CDR1 SGHVS, CDR2 FQNEAQ. V lost 1 base, J lost 0 bases, and 4 bases stayed unmatched. CDR3 length equals 17 residues. CDR3 sequence reads: CASSLELAGAYQETQYF. CDR3 DNA: TGTGCCAGCAGCTTAGAACTAGCGGGGGCCTACCAAGAGACCCAGTACTTC. The full variable domain, completed using reference TRBV7-8 and TRBJ2-5, is GAGVSQSPRYKVAKRGQDVALRCDPISGHVSLFWYQQALGQGPEFLTYFQNEAQLDKSGLPSDRFFAERPEGSVSTLKIQRTQQEDSAVYLCASSLELAGAYQETQYFGPGTRLLVL.

In its sample, this clone was seen a few times. Other DNA sequences in the same sample also yield this CDR3. This rearrangement joins TRBV7-3 to TRBJ1-1, with D unclear. The CDR3 length is 13 residues. Germline-derived CDR1 and CDR2 are SGHTA and FQGTGA. V was trimmed by 3 bases and J by 1 base, leaving 6 bases between them. This CDR3 reads CASSLGQNTEAFF. CDR3 bases: TGTGCCAGCAGCTTGGGCCAGAACACTGAAGCTTTCTTT.